The rows below give T cell receptor beta chains drawn from one sample of a study of T cell responses to AZD1222 COVID-19 vaccine. Here immunoSEQ multiplex PCR was the method, and the copy in TCRdb shows in-frame clones only, minus some. The sample lists roughly 120,000 clones; around 87% were seen once. Sequenced material: peripheral blood, taken on day 0 of AZD1222 vaccination. These receptors were collected from an adult in good health. Both conserved end residues are part of each CDR3. A D gene is named only where the DNA matches it firmly. Size is omitted from some rows. Given values are once, few, many or a class for expanded clones.

clone size,D gene,V gene,J gene,CDR3 DNA,CDR3 protein
NA,NA,TRBV19,TRBJ1-2,TGTGCCAGTAGAAAGACAGCAAACTATGGCTACACCTTC,CASRKTANYGYTF
NA,TRBD1,TRBV18,TRBJ1-1,TGTGCCAGCTCATCCCAGACAGGGATGGGCACTGAAGCTTTCTTT,CASSSQTGMGTEAFF
NA,NA,TRBV11-2,TRBJ1-1,TGTGCCAGCAGCTTAGTTACGGGGTACACTGAAGCTTTCTTT,CASSLVTGYTEAFF
NA,NA,TRBV4-3,TRBJ2-3,TGCGCCAGCAGCCAAGATTCTACCAGCGGGCTGCAGTATTTT,CASSQDSTSGLQYF
NA,NA,TRBV4-1,TRBJ2-3,TGCGCCAGCAGCCAAGCTAGGGGTAGGGCAGATACGCAGTATTTT,CASSQARGRADTQYF
NA,NA,TRBV15,TRBJ2-1,TGTGCCACCAGCAGAGTGGGGAGACCGGTGAGTGAGCAGTTCTTC,CATSRVGRPVSEQFF
NA,NA,TRBV28,TRBJ2-1,TGTGCCAGCAGAGCGGGTATGGTAGAGCAGTTCTTC,CASRAGMVEQFF
NA,NA,TRBV3-1/TRBV3-2,TRBJ2-2,TGTGCCAGCAGCCAAATCAGCAACACCGGGGAGCTGTTTTTT,CASSQISNTGELFF
few,TRBD1,TRBV2,TRBJ1-4,TGTGCCAGCACCGACAGGGAGAGTCCTAATGAAAAACTGTTTTTT,CASTDRESPNEKLFF
NA,TRBD2,TRBV19,TRBJ2-2,TGTGCCAGTAGGGGGCGGGAGTATCGGTCTTTAGCGAACACCGGGGAGCTGTTTTTT,CASRGREYRSLANTGELFF
NA,TRBD1,TRBV28,TRBJ1-5,TGTGCCAGCCGTGGACAGGTCAATCAGCCCCAGCATTTT,CASRGQVNQPQHF
few,NA,TRBV3-1/TRBV3-2,TRBJ1-2,TGTGCCAGCAGCCAAGATCGCGGGGGCGCGGGCCGATCCTATGGCTACACCTTC,CASSQDRGGAGRSYGYTF
NA,NA,TRBV5-5,TRBJ2-2,TGTGCCAGCAGCCCAGCGGGACACCCGAACACCGGGGAGCTGTTTTTT,CASSPAGHPNTGELFF
NA,NA,TRBV12-3/TRBV12-4,TRBJ1-3,TGTGCCAGCAGTTTAGGGACAGACACCATATATTTT,CASSLGTDTIYF
NA,TRBD1,TRBV5-1,TRBJ2-1,TGCGCCAGCAGCTACCGGGACAGGGGAGACAATGAGCAGTTCTTC,CASSYRDRGDNEQFF
NA,NA,TRBV2,TRBJ2-7,TGTGCCAGCAGTGGTCGAGAGGGGACAAACACCTACGAGCAGTACTTC,CASSGREGTNTYEQYF
NA,NA,TRBV5-5,TRBJ1-5,TGTGCCAGCAGCTTGGAGCCGGGGTATAGCAATCAGCCCCAGCATTTT,CASSLEPGYSNQPQHF